Listed below are T cell receptor beta chains from one sample, sequenced in a study of tumor and adjacent non-tumor tissue in lung cancer. From the multiplex PCR reads, TCRdb called clonotypes with MiXCR, one entry per CDR3 protein. This repertoire shows approximately 53,000 distinct CDR3 sequences, 70% to 80% found once; its top ten account for roughly 25%. The sequenced sample was distant non-tumor lung tissue. These receptors all come from a woman between 55 and 75 years old with non-small cell lung cancer. The CDR3 runs from the conserved cysteine through the conserved F or W. The D gene is left open where the match is weak. Clone size is not always given. Where it is, it says once, few, many or a class for expanded clones.

CDR3 DNA	CDR3 protein	V gene	J gene	clone size	D gene
TGTGCCAACAGTGCCCAGGGAGAGGAAGAGGCCCAGTATTTC	CANSAQGEEEAQYF	TRBV6-5	TRBJ2-5	NA	NA
TGTGCCAGTAGCCGAGACGGCCTGATCAATGAGCAGTTCTTC	CASSRDGLINEQFF	TRBV6-5	TRBJ2-1	NA	NA
TGTGCCAGTAGCCAAATGACAGACCCTGGGGCCAACGTCCTGACTTTC	CASSQMTDPGANVLTF	TRBV14	TRBJ2-6	NA	NA
TGCAGCGTAGTTCCAGGGGGAGGGGGCAATGAGCAGTTCTTC	CSVVPGGGGNEQFF	TRBV29-1	TRBJ2-1	NA	NA
TGCGCCAGCAACCAATGGCGACTGCGCACAGATACGCAGTATTTT	CASNQWRLRTDTQYF	TRBV4-3	TRBJ2-3	NA	NA
TGTGTCAGCAGTTCAGGGGGGACGGGATATGGCTACACCTTC	CVSSSGGTGYGYTF	TRBV28	TRBJ1-2	NA	TRBD1
TGTGCCAGCAGTTCCTACCTAGTAGGGGGAAACACCATATATTTT	CASSSYLVGGNTIYF	TRBV11-2	TRBJ1-3	NA	NA
TGTGCCAGCAGCTTAGATCAGTCCCTGAACACTGATCCCCTCTTT	CASSLDQSLNTDPLF	TRBV11-2	TRBJ1-1	NA	NA
TGTACCAGCAATTATGGTTCTGGGGCCAACGTCCTGACTTTC	CTSNYGSGANVLTF	TRBV6-6	TRBJ2-6	NA	NA
TGTACCAGCAGTTCACCGGGACAGGGTAACAATGAGCAGTTCTTC	CTSSSPGQGNNEQFF	TRBV6-5	TRBJ2-1	once	TRBD1
TGCAGTGCTAACAGGGGCAGGAGCTGGGACAATGAGCAGTTCTTC	CSANRGRSWDNEQFF	TRBV20-1	TRBJ2-1	NA	TRBD1
TGTGCCAGCAGATGGAGTATTCTACAAGAGACCCAGTACTTC	CASRWSILQETQYF	TRBV6-2/TRBV6-3	TRBJ2-5	NA	NA
TGCACCAGCAGCCAAGACAGGGGTTACGAGCAGTACTTC	CTSSQDRGYEQYF	TRBV4-3	TRBJ2-7	few	TRBD1
TGCGCCAGCAGCTTGGCCAAGGGTAGGACTGAAGCTTACTTT	CASSLAKGRTEAYF	TRBV5-1	TRBJ1-1	few	NA
TGTGCCAGCAGCCGAGACTTAGGGACAGGGGTGAACACTGAAGTTTTCTTT	CASSRDLGTGVNTEVFF	TRBV14	TRBJ1-1	NA	TRBD1
TGCAGCGTGCTCCCAGGGAACACTGTAGCTTTCTTC	CSVLPGNTVAFF	TRBV29-1	TRBJ1-1	NA	NA
TGTGCCAGAAGCTGGTCTACGGAGGGGGAGCAGTTTTTT	CARSWSTEGEQFF	TRBV11-3	TRBJ2-2	once	NA
TGCTGCGTTCCGTATTCAGGGGGGGAGCTGTTTTTT	CCVPYSGGELFF	TRBV29-1	TRBJ2-2	NA	NA
TGTGCCAGCAGTTCCTCTTACCATGGGGGGACTAGCGGCCAATCTATAGCCAAAAACATTCAGTACTTC	CASSSSYHGGTSGQSIAKNIQYF	TRBV28	TRBJ2-4	NA	TRBD2
TGTGCCATCAGCGTACTGCCATCTGGACTAGCGGGGGCAGGGGATGACGGGGAGCTGTTTTTT	CAISVLPSGLAGAGDDGELFF	TRBV9	TRBJ2-2	NA	TRBD2
TGTGCCAGCAGCGGGCTCATGATAGACACGCAATATTTT	CASSGLMIDTQYF	TRBV9	TRBJ2-3	once	NA
TGTGCCAGCAATCCGGACAGTCACACTGAAGCTATCTTT	CASNPDSHTEAIF	TRBV6-2/TRBV6-3	TRBJ1-1	NA	NA
TGTGTCAGCATCCGGGGGGGGCGGGGTTCGAACAATGAGCAGTTCTTC	CVSIRGGRGSNNEQFF	TRBV5-4	TRBJ2-1	NA	TRBD2
TGTACCAACCCCGGGACATGTTTACCCCTCCGCTTT	CTNPGTCLPLRF	TRBV6-5	TRBJ1-6	once	NA
TGTGCCAGCTGCGCAGACTGGACTGGGACAGATGAGATGTCCTATGGCTACATCTTC	CASCADWTGTDEMSYGYIF	TRBV11-2	TRBJ1-2	NA	TRBD1
TGTGCCAGCAGCTTATCCAGCAACACTGAAGCATTCTTT	CASSLSSNTEAFF	TRBV11-2	TRBJ1-1	NA	NA
TGTAGTGCTAGTTCAGGTATAAACACTGAAGCTATCTTT	CSASSGINTEAIF	TRBV20-1	TRBJ1-1	NA	NA
TGTGCCAGCAGTTTAGGGCTAGCGGGAGTCAACGAGCAGTACTTC	CASSLGLAGVNEQYF	TRBV27	TRBJ2-7	NA	TRBD2
TGTGCCAGCCGGCTAGCGGGAGGGGATCCTCTCGAGCAGTACTTC	CASRLAGGDPLEQYF	TRBV10-3	TRBJ2-7	NA	TRBD2
TGTGCCAGCAGTTTAATGGGGGCTTCTGGGGCCAACGTCCTGACTTTC	CASSLMGASGANVLTF	TRBV28	TRBJ2-6	NA	NA
TGTGCCAGCAGTCGCTCAGGGGGCACATCCTACAAGCACTACTTC	CASSRSGGTSYKHYF	TRBV11-2	TRBJ2-7	once	TRBD1
TGTGCCAGCAGTTTTCCTGGTGATATGCAGTATTTT	CASSFPGDMQYF	TRBV6-2/TRBV6-3	TRBJ2-3	NA	NA
TGTGTCAGCAGCACGGAGGGGGATACTGAAGCTTTCTTT	CVSSTEGDTEAFF	TRBV6-6	TRBJ1-1	NA	NA
TGTGCCAGTAGCTTCTTCGTAACCTACGAGTATTACTTC	CASSFFVTYEYYF	TRBV6-6	TRBJ2-7	NA	NA
TGTGCCAGCAGTTACGGAGCTAACACAGATACGCAGTGTTTT	CASSYGANTDTQCF	TRBV6-2/TRBV6-3	TRBJ2-3	NA	NA
TGTGCCAGCAGCGAGGGACGGGGTAGGGCGCCCTTC	CASSEGRGRAPF	TRBV12-3/TRBV12-4	TRBJ1-2	NA	NA
TGCGCCAGCAACAACCGGGGCACGGCCAAGAATGAGCAGTTCTTC	CASNNRGTAKNEQFF	TRBV5-1	TRBJ2-1	NA	NA
TGTGCCACCACCCCGCCCCAGAGGACAGAGCAGTACTTC	CATTPPQRTEQYF	TRBV15	TRBJ2-7	NA	NA
TGTCCCGGCAGCTCGACAGGGACAGGGGGCGGGACTCAGTACTTC	CPGSSTGTGGGTQYF	TRBV11-2	TRBJ2-5	NA	TRBD1
TGTGCCAGCAGCCCCAATCCCAGTCAGGGCAATCAGCCCAAGCATTTT	CASSPNPSQGNQPKHF	TRBV6-5	TRBJ1-5	NA	NA
TGCAGTGCTTCCCACCAACAGGGGGTGGGAGAGACCCAGTACTTC	CSASHQQGVGETQYF	TRBV20-1	TRBJ2-5	many	TRBD1
TGTGCCAGTCGCACCACACTTAGCGCGACCCTGATCAACGAGCAGTACTTC	CASRTTLSATLINEQYF	TRBV6-5	TRBJ2-7	few	NA
TGCGCCAGCAGCCTCATCCGGGGAGGGGCTGGCGGGGAACTCTTTTTT	CASSLIRGGAGGELFF	TRBV4-3	TRBJ2-2	NA	TRBD2
TGTGCCAGCAGCCGTCGGGCAGGGGGTGGCAATCAGCCCCAGCATTTT	CASSRRAGGGNQPQHF	TRBV6-1	TRBJ1-5	NA	TRBD1
TGTGCCAGCAATTTAGATACAGGAATCTACGAGCAGTACTTC	CASNLDTGIYEQYF	TRBV11-3	TRBJ2-7	NA	NA
TGTGCCAGCAGCTTAAGCCTCAAGCAGTACTTC	CASSLSLKQYF	TRBV7-2	TRBJ2-7	NA	NA
TGTGCCAGCAGCCCACGTGGGGGGGGGCCGGGCAATACGCAGTATTTT	CASSPRGGGPGNTQYF	TRBV7-9	TRBJ2-3	many	NA
TGTGCCAGCAGTTCCCGGGGCGACAGTCTGCCCCAGCATTTT	CASSSRGDSLPQHF	TRBV6-2/TRBV6-3	TRBJ1-5	NA	NA
TGTACCAGCAGCTTAGAGGACAGATATAATTCACCCTTCCAGTTT	CTSSLEDRYNSPFQF	TRBV11-3	TRBJ1-6	NA	NA
TGTGCTAGCAGGCCGTCAGACGGCTATAATTCATCCCTCCACTTT	CASRPSDGYNSSLHF	TRBV6-6	TRBJ1-6	NA	NA
TGCAGCGCCGGAGAGGATAACTATGACTACACCTTC	CSAGEDNYDYTF	TRBV29-1	TRBJ1-2	NA	NA
TGTGACAGCAGTTTAGTATTGGCGGCGCACACCGGGGAGTTGTTTTTT	CDSSLVLAAHTGELFF	TRBV11-2	TRBJ2-2	NA	NA
TGTGCCAGCGGCCCTGAGGGGACTAGCGGAACAGATACGCAGTATTTT	CASGPEGTSGTDTQYF	TRBV6-6	TRBJ2-3	NA	TRBD2
TGTGCCAGCAGCCAAGATCTGGGGGCTACTGGAAACACCATATATTTT	CASSQDLGATGNTIYF	TRBV4-3	TRBJ1-3	NA	NA